This is a list of T cell receptor beta chains from one sample in a study of a mutant IDH1 vaccine in newly diagnosed glioma. Repertoires were generated with immunoSEQ multiplex PCR, while TCRdb's copy carries only in-frame clones and drops some. The sample carries around 100,000 clones, roughly 80% recorded once. Here the sequenced sample was PBMCs, taken from a glioma patient treated with radiotherapy, temozolomide or both. Receptors originate from a man in his forties with glioma. Some clones in this sample may be carry-over from other donors' samples. Both conserved end residues are part of each CDR3. Each record gives: V gene, D gene, J gene, clone size, CDR3 DNA, CDR3 protein. D genes are given only for firm matches. Not all rows give a size; the values are once, few, many and, for expanded clones, a class.

TRBV19	.	TRBJ1-2	once	TGTGCCAGTAGTAGTCAATATGTTCGGACTCCCTATGGCTACACCTTC	CASSSQYVRTPYGYTF
TRBV15	.	TRBJ2-5	.	TGTGCCACCAGCTTCGAGATCTGGGGTGAGACCCAGTACTTC	CATSFEIWGETQYF
TRBV4-1	.	TRBJ2-3	.	TGCGCCAGCAGCGACCGGGCCCCAGATACGCAGTATTTT	CASSDRAPDTQYF
TRBV6-5	TRBD1	TRBJ1-1	.	TGTGCCAGCGCGAACAGGGGGACGGTTGAAGCTTTCTTT	CASANRGTVEAFF
TRBV7-2	.	TRBJ2-3	.	TGTGCCAGCAGCTTACGACGGGGACCAACAGATACGCAGTATTTT	CASSLRRGPTDTQYF
TRBV6-1	.	TRBJ2-2	.	TGTGCCAGCAGGCAGGGCTGGGACACCGGGGAGCTGTTTTTT	CASRQGWDTGELFF
TRBV10-2	TRBD1	TRBJ2-5	.	TGCGCCAGCAGCAAGACAGGGATAGAGACCCAGTACTTC	CASSKTGIETQYF
TRBV7-2	.	TRBJ1-5	.	TGTGCCAGCAGCCTAAACAGGGAAGGTCAGCCCCAGCATTTT	CASSLNREGQPQHF
TRBV29-1	TRBD2	TRBJ2-1	few	TGCAGCGTCGCTCGAGGGGCTAGCGGGGGGGCAGGTGAGCAGTTCTTC	CSVARGASGGAGEQFF
TRBV18	.	TRBJ1-5	.	TGTGCCAGCTCACCAGCGTCGGAGAATCAGCCCCAGCATTTT	CASSPASENQPQHF
TRBV18	.	TRBJ1-2	.	TGTGCCAGCTCACCAGGGGCCGATATATATGGCTACACCTTC	CASSPGADIYGYTF
TRBV5-6	.	TRBJ1-1	.	TGTGCCAGCAGCGCCTACAACACTGAAGCTTTCTTT	CASSAYNTEAFF
TRBV6-1	.	TRBJ1-2	.	TGTGCCAGCAGTGAATTCGGGGGGACCAACTATGGCTACACCTTC	CASSEFGGTNYGYTF
TRBV19	TRBD1	TRBJ2-7	.	TGTGCCAGTAGTATAGCCAGGGGGAGAGGAGAGCAGTACTTC	CASSIARGRGEQYF
TRBV6-1	TRBD2	TRBJ2-7	.	TGTGCCAGCAGTGAACGTGGTCGGGGGGGACCTAGAGAGCAGTACTTC	CASSERGRGGPREQYF
TRBV5-8	.	TRBJ1-6	.	TGTGCCAGCAGCTTGGCCCCCGGTTTCAATTCACCCCTCCACTTT	CASSLAPGFNSPLHF
TRBV6-5	.	TRBJ1-1	.	TGTGCCAGCAGTTACTCGTTCGGGGTAATGAACACTGAAGCTTTCTTT	CASSYSFGVMNTEAFF
TRBV6-5	.	TRBJ1-1	.	TGTGCCAGCAGTTACGACATCAGCCATATGACTTTCTTT	CASSYDISHMTFF
TRBV9	.	TRBJ2-2	.	TGTGCCAGCAGCGGACCGGACACCAACACCGGGGAGCTGTTTTTT	CASSGPDTNTGELFF
TRBV7-6	TRBD1	TRBJ1-6	.	TGTGCCAGCAGCGCGACAGGGACTAATTCACCCCTCCACTTT	CASSATGTNSPLHF
TRBV5-6	.	TRBJ1-6	few	TGTGCCAGCAGCTTTGGGCGGTCCTATAATTCACCCCTCCACTTT	CASSFGRSYNSPLHF
TRBV7-8	.	TRBJ1-1	.	TGTGCCAGCAGCTACGGACAGATGAACACTGAAGCTTTCTTT	CASSYGQMNTEAFF
TRBV6-6	TRBD1	TRBJ2-7	once	TGTGCCAGCAGCCCACGCCAGGGGGCAGCCTACGAGCAGTACTTC	CASSPRQGAAYEQYF
TRBV7-9	TRBD1	TRBJ2-7	few	TGTGCCAGCAGCGAGACAGGGGGCTACGAGCAGTACTTC	CASSETGGYEQYF
TRBV29-1	.	TRBJ1-4	.	TGCAGCGTTGGTAGAGGTACTAATGAAAAACTGTTTTTT	CSVGRGTNEKLFF
TRBV6-5	.	TRBJ1-5	few	TGTGCCAGCAGTCGTAACAGGGAAAGCAATCAGCCCCAGCATTTT	CASSRNRESNQPQHF
TRBV21-1	.	TRBJ1-3	once	TGTGCCAGCAGCAACAGGGGGGCTGGAAACACCATATATTTT	CASSNRGAGNTIYF
TRBV5-1	.	TRBJ2-7	once	TGCGCCAGCAGCTTAACCCTCGGGGGAGCCGGCGAGCAGTACTTC	CASSLTLGGAGEQYF
TRBV7-2	.	TRBJ2-1	.	TGTGCCAGCACCGACAGGAGGGGGGCAACGAAAGAGCAGTTCTTC	CASTDRRGATKEQFF
TRBV10-1	.	TRBJ2-7	.	TGCGCCAGCAGTGAGTGGGCCCGGCCCTACGAGCAGTACTTC	CASSEWARPYEQYF
TRBV4-1	TRBD1	TRBJ2-5	.	TGCGCCAGCAGCCTTGGGACAGGGGCAGAGACCCAGTACTTC	CASSLGTGAETQYF
TRBV14	TRBD1	TRBJ2-3	.	TGTGCCAGCAGCCAAGGGGACAGGCCACGGGTGGATACGCAGTATTTT	CASSQGDRPRVDTQYF
TRBV2	.	TRBJ2-5	.	TGTGCCGGGAACTGGGACTCAGAGACCCAGTACTTC	CAGNWDSETQYF
TRBV13	TRBD2	TRBJ2-7	.	TGTGCCAGCAGCCCGGGGGGGCGCGCCTACGAGCAGTACTTC	CASSPGGRAYEQYF
TRBV7-9	TRBD2	TRBJ2-7	.	TGTGCCAGCAGCGGACTAGCGGGATACGAGCAGTACTTC	CASSGLAGYEQYF